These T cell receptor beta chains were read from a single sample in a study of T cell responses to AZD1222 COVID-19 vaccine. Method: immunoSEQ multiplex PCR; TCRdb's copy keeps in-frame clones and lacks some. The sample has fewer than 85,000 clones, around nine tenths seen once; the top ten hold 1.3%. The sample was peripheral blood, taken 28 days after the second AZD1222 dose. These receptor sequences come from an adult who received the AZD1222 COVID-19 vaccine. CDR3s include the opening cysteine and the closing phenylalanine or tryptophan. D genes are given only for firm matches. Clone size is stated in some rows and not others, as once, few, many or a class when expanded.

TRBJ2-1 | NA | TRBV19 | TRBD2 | TGTGCCAGTTCTCCCCCCGCTAGCGGGAATTCCAATGAGCAGTTCTTC | CASSPPASGNSNEQFF
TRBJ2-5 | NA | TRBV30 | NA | TGTGCCTGGAGTGTACCTCTGCACTCGCGGGAGACCCAGTACTTC | CAWSVPLHSRETQYF
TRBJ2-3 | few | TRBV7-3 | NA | TGTGCCAGCAGCTTAGATGCGCGGACTAGCACAGATACGCAGTATTTT | CASSLDARTSTDTQYF
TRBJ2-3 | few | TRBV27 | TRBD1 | TGTGCCAGCAGTTTCACGACAGGGGGTTACACAGATACGCAGTATTTT | CASSFTTGGYTDTQYF
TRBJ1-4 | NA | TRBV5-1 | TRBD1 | TGCGCCAGCAGCTCGGGACAGCAAAATGAAAAACTGTTTTTT | CASSSGQQNEKLFF
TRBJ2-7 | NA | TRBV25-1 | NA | TGTGCCAGCATCTCAAGGGGGAGTAAATACGAGCAGTACTTC | CASISRGSKYEQYF
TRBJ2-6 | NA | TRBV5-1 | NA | TGCGCCAGCAGCTTGGGGGACTCTGGGGCCAACGTCCTGACTTTC | CASSLGDSGANVLTF
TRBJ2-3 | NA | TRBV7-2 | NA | TGTGCCAGCAGCTTAGCCGGGGACTCCCCAAATACGCAGTATTTT | CASSLAGDSPNTQYF
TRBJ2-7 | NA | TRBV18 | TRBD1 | TGTGCCAGCTCTCCTGACAGGGCACACGAGCAGTACTTC | CASSPDRAHEQYF
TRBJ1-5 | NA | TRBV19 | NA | TGTGCCAGTAGTCCTACGGGCTGGGGCAATCAGCCCCAGCATTTT | CASSPTGWGNQPQHF
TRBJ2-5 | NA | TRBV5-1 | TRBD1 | TGCGCCAGCTCGACAGGGGTGGAAGAGACCCAGTACTTC | CASSTGVEETQYF
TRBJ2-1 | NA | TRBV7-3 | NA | TGTGCCGTCGGGGGAGGAGTCAATGAGCAGTTCTTC | CAVGGGVNEQFF
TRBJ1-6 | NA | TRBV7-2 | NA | TGTGCCAGCAGCTTAGCGATGGCGACACCCCTCCACTTT | CASSLAMATPLHF
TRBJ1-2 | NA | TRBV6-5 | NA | TGTGCCAGCACCGAAGGCAGTGCACACCCGGATGGCTACACCTTC | CASTEGSAHPDGYTF
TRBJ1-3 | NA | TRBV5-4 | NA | TGTGCCAGCAGCTTGCCAGGAGCCTCTGGAAACACCATATATTTT | CASSLPGASGNTIYF
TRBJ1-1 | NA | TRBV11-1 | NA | TGTGCCACGAGGCAGAACACTGAAGCTTTCTTT | CATRQNTEAFF
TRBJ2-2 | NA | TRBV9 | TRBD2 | TGTGCCAGCAGCCGACTAGCGGGAGACACCGGGGAGCTGTTTTTT | CASSRLAGDTGELFF
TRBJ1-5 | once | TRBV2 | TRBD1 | TGTGCCAGCAGGGGGACAGGGCTTAGCAATCAGCCCCAGCATTTT | CASRGTGLSNQPQHF
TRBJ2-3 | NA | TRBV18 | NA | TGTGCCAGCTCACCACCGGAGGGAACAGATACGCAGTATTTT | CASSPPEGTDTQYF
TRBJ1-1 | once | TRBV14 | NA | TGTGCCAGCAGCCAAGGTTTGGAACTATCGGGGAAGGCTTTCTTT | CASSQGLELSGKAFF
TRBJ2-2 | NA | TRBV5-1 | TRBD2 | TGCGCCAGCAGCTTCCTTAGCGGGGGGAACACCGGGGAGCTGTTTTTT | CASSFLSGGNTGELFF
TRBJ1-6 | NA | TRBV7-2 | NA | TGTGCCAGCAGCTTGACCGGTAATTCACCCCTCCACTTT | CASSLTGNSPLHF
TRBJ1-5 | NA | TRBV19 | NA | TGTGCCAGTAGTATAGCAACGTATAGCAATCAGCCCCAGCATTTT | CASSIATYSNQPQHF
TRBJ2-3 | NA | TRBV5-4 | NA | TGTGCCAGCAGCTTTGCTACGTCCACAGATACGCAGTATTTT | CASSFATSTDTQYF
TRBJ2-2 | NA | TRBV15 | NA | TGTGCCACCAGCAGAGATGACCCATCCGAGCTGTTTTTT | CATSRDDPSELFF
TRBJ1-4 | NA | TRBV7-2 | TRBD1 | TGTGCCAGCAGCACGACAGGGATTAATGAAAAACTGTTTTTT | CASSTTGINEKLFF
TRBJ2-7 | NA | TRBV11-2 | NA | TGTGCCAGCAGCTTAGGGACAGCGGGTGGGAGCTCCTACGAGCAGTACTTC | CASSLGTAGGSSYEQYF